The entry below describes one T cell receptor beta chain. Profiling relied on immunoSEQ multiplex PCR, and the TCRdb table lists in-frame clones only, not all of them. The table has fewer than 90,000 clones, 70% to 80% seen once. The entry originates in a study of blood T cell repertoires in COVID-19. About the study: Sample material is recorded as cDNA or gDNA derived from T cells, B-cell-depleted T cells, or PBMCs.

The material sequenced was peripheral blood. This sequence was found in a human donor in a cohort sampled during active COVID-19.

For the CDR3, the DNA is TGTGCCAGCAGTTCAGGGTCGTATCAGCCCCAGCATTTT. Its translation is CASSSGSYQPQHF. This chain uses TRBV28 with TRBJ1-5; D is perhaps TRBD1 (5 bases). V gave up 4 bases and J gave up 5 bases, with 9 bases separating them. CDR1 and CDR2 (germline): MDHEN, SYDVKM. The CDR3 contains 13 residues. The full variable domain, with the rest looked up from reference TRBV28 and TRBJ1-5, is DVKVTQSSRYLVKRTGEKVFLECVQDMDHENMFWYRQDPGLGLRLIYFSYDVKMKEKGDIPEGYSVSREKKERFSLILESASTNQTSMYLCASSSGSYQPQHFGDGTRLSIL.